The entry below gives a single T cell receptor (beta chain) sequence along with its context. No antigen is known for it. Looked up from germline, CDR1 is SGHTA and CDR2 is FQGNSA. The CDR3 extends over 14 amino acids. Trimming stripped 5 bases from V and 8 bases from J, with 15 bases between. When ophthalmopathy did not progress within 18 months, Graves' hyperthyroidism was considered stable. Diagnosis of hyperthyroidism was new in patients aged 18 to 65, and its duration was under 2 months. PBMCs were derived from around 10 ml fresh peripheral blood. It was RNA transcripts that yielded the amplified TCR beta CDR3 regions. The HTBI primer set served for first-round RT-PCR of the TCR CDR3. TCRdb redid the calling of the multiplex PCR reads with MiXCR, one entry per CDR3 protein. The table has hundreds of thousands of distinct CDR3 sequences, roughly a sixth seen once. This sample is drawn from a study of T cells in Graves' hyperthyroidism and ophthalmopathy.

Study-level results: Prediction of ophthalmopathy progression came a median around 7.1 months pre-onset.

This clonotype was sampled from a woman under 30 with Graves' hyperthyroidism. The J gene is TRBJ1-4, the V gene TRBV7-2; a possible D gene is TRBD1 (5 bases). Specimen: blood. CDR3 nucleotides: TGTGCCAGCAGCGTTAATGGGGGGGAAGAAAAACTGTTTTTT. Translation: CASSVNGGEEKLFF.